This is a list of T cell receptor beta chains from one sample in a study of human T cells and chemical hapten exposure. TCRdb re-analysed the RACE reads in MiXCR, keeping a single row per CDR3 protein. This table holds about 120,000 distinct CDR3 sequences, 12% found once. The specimen comprised whole blood, sampled in connection with sensitization to the hapten diphenylcyclopropenone (DPC). The receptors originated from a woman between 50 and 59 years old with alopecia areata. Some clones in this sample may be carry-over from other donors' samples. Both conserved end residues are part of each CDR3. D genes are given only for firm matches. Clone sizes are given selectively: once, few, many, or a class where the clone is expanded.

J gene,clone size,V gene,D gene,CDR3 DNA,CDR3 protein
TRBJ1-1,few,TRBV11-2,.,TGTGCCAGCAGTTTCAACGCGCAGGGAACTGAAGCTTTCTTT,CASSFNAQGTEAFF
TRBJ1-2,many,TRBV20-1,.,TGCAGTGCTATTAAGGGAGCTAACTATGGCTACACCTTC,CSAIKGANYGYTF
TRBJ2-7,few,TRBV6-5,.,TGTGCCAGCAGTTACTCCTGGGGGCGTAGCGAGCAGTACTTC,CASSYSWGRSEQYF
TRBJ2-3,few,TRBV4-2,.,TGTGCCAGCAGCCAATTCCCAGAAGAAACAGATACGCAGTATTTT,CASSQFPEETDTQYF
TRBJ2-5,many,TRBV25-1,.,TGTGCCAGCAGTGATCACCGGAGGGAGACCCAGTACTTC,CASSDHRRETQYF
TRBJ2-7,many,TRBV6-2/TRBV6-3,.,TGTGCCAGCAGTTCCACTACTTCCCAGCAGTACTTC,CASSSTTSQQYF
TRBJ2-7,many,TRBV7-6,.,TGTGCCAGCAGCTCGGGGTCCGGTTGGAACGAGCAGTACTTC,CASSSGSGWNEQYF
TRBJ1-5,many,TRBV29-1,.,TGCAGCGTTATTCTCGACGGTAATCAGCCCCAGCATTTT,CSVILDGNQPQHF
TRBJ1-1,many,TRBV12-3/TRBV12-4,.,TGTGCCAGCAGGCCAGATTGGAAGAACACTGAAGCTTTCTTT,CASRPDWKNTEAFF
TRBJ1-3,.,TRBV7-9,.,TGTGCCAGCAGCCCTGCCTCTGGAAACACCATATATTTT,CASSPASGNTIYF
TRBJ2-2,many,TRBV12-3/TRBV12-4,TRBD1,TGTGCCAGCAGTCGGGGACAGGGAGGGCTGTTTTTT,CASSRGQGGLFF
TRBJ2-7,many,TRBV28,TRBD1,TGTGCCAGTGGACAGGGGGCCTACGAGCAGTACTTC,CASGQGAYEQYF
TRBJ1-2,.,TRBV28,.,TGTGCCGTGTTCGGGTTGAGAGACTATGGCTACACCTTC,CAVFGLRDYGYTF
TRBJ2-5,.,TRBV6-5,.,TGTGCCAGCAGGGGTAACCAAGAGACCCAGTACTTC,CASRGNQETQYF
TRBJ1-4,few,TRBV4-2,TRBD1,TGTGCCAGCAGCCTCAACAGGGGGAGGGCGACTAATGAAAAACTGTTTTTT,CASSLNRGRATNEKLFF
TRBJ2-5,.,TRBV28,TRBD1,TGTGCCAGCAGTCATTACGGGACAGGGTCCGCAGAGACCCAGTACTTC,CASSHYGTGSAETQYF
TRBJ2-5,.,TRBV28,TRBD1,TGTGCCAGCAGTTTATTATCTCCCGCGGCGAGGGGGCTCGGAGAGACCCAGTACTTC,CASSLLSPAARGLGETQYF
TRBJ2-7,.,TRBV4-2,.,TGTGCCAGCAGCCAAGATTTGGGGGGACCAGAGGAGCAGTACTTC,CASSQDLGGPEEQYF
TRBJ1-5,.,TRBV4-1,.,TGCGCCAGCAGCCAAGATTGGGGGGCTAGGGGCAATCAGCCCCAGCATTTT,CASSQDWGARGNQPQHF
TRBJ2-6,.,TRBV7-2,.,TGTGCCAGCAGCTTAGGAGGCGCCACTGGGGCCAACGTCCTGACTTTC,CASSLGGATGANVLTF
TRBJ1-2,few,TRBV9,.,TGTGCCAGCAGCGTGCCTAGCTATGGCTACACCTTC,CASSVPSYGYTF
TRBJ2-1,many,TRBV7-7,.,TGTGCCAGCAGCTTGCAGGTCTACAATGAGCAGTTCTTC,CASSLQVYNEQFF
TRBJ1-1,many,TRBV20-1,.,TGCAGTGCTAGGGGACACCCAGGGACTGAAGCTTTCTTT,CSARGHPGTEAFF
TRBJ1-6,many,TRBV7-9,.,TGTGCCACAAATCGGGACCGAACGTCGAGTTCACCCCTCCACTTT,CATNRDRTSSSPLHF
TRBJ1-2,few,TRBV28,.,TGTGCCAGCAAAGCCGGGACAAAGAACTATGGCTACACCTTC,CASKAGTKNYGYTF
TRBJ2-7,many,TRBV6-5,.,TGTGCCACCATAGCACCGTACTACGAGCAGTACTTC,CATIAPYYEQYF
TRBJ2-5,many,TRBV9,.,TGTGCCAGCAGCGAGGGATCCGGGGAGACCCAGTACTTC,CASSEGSGETQYF
TRBJ2-1,.,TRBV18,.,TGTGCCAGCTCACCGGGAAAAGGAGGGCTTTACAATGAGCAGTTCTTC,CASSPGKGGLYNEQFF
TRBJ2-7,many,TRBV6-2/TRBV6-3,TRBD1,TGTGCCAGCTCCCAACCGGGACAGGGGTCCTACGAGCAGTACTTC,CASSQPGQGSYEQYF
TRBJ2-5,many,TRBV3-1,.,TGTGCCAGCAGCCAAAACCAAGAGACCCAGTACTTC,CASSQNQETQYF
TRBJ2-3,many,TRBV3-1,.,TGTGCCAGCAGCCCCGGTTGGGGATTCGTGGATACGCAGTATTTT,CASSPGWGFVDTQYF
TRBJ2-1,few,TRBV6-5,TRBD1,TGTGCCAGCAGACGCGACAGGGTTCACAATGAGCAGTTCTTC,CASRRDRVHNEQFF
TRBJ1-1,few,TRBV28,.,TGTGCCAGCAGTCCTCCCTGGGGGGGACCTTTGAACACTGAAGCTTTCTTT,CASSPPWGGPLNTEAFF
TRBJ2-7,.,TRBV27,TRBD2,TGTGCCAGCAGTTCCCAGGGATGGGGGGGCTACGAGCAGTACTTC,CASSSQGWGGYEQYF
TRBJ2-7,.,TRBV3-1,TRBD1,TGTGCCAGCAGCCAAAACAGGGGAGACGAGCAGTACTTC,CASSQNRGDEQYF